A single T cell receptor (beta chain) is shown here with its context. Per the study methods: Estimation of nucleated cell counts was performed using reference gene primer amplification. Repertoires were generated with immunoSEQ multiplex PCR, while TCRdb's copy carries only in-frame clones and drops some. For V, J and clone size, that table is used; D and trimming come from the DNA. The sample includes more than 250,000 clones, about nine tenths of them seen just once. This record belongs to a study of blood T cell repertoires in COVID-19. Study-wide context: Sources were T cells, B-cell-depleted T cells, or PBMCs; the material itself was cDNA or gDNA.

The CDR3 sequence is 16 residues long. In germline, CDR1 is MDHEN, CDR2 SYDVKM. V lost 4 bases, J lost 0 bases, and 5 bases stayed unmatched. The sequenced sample was peripheral blood. This chain connects TRBV28 to TRBJ2-1; TRBD1 matches 8 bases. This TCR was sampled from a man aged 50-60 years with active or convalescent COVID-19. The CDR3 loop is CASSSGQGSSYNEQFF. In DNA form, the CDR3 reads TGTGCCAGCAGTTCTGGACAGGGTTCCTCCTACAATGAGCAGTTCTTC. The variable domain in full, completed from reference TRBV28 and TRBJ2-1, reads DVKVTQSSRYLVKRTGEKVFLECVQDMDHENMFWYRQDPGLGLRLIYFSYDVKMKEKGDIPEGYSVSREKKERFSLILESASTNQTSMYLCASSSGQGSSYNEQFFGPGTRLTVL.